These 10 T cell receptor beta chains share one sample of origin, sequenced in a study of prognosis after radiotherapy for stage I lung cancer. Amplification of the TCR beta CDR3 (from genomic DNA) was done by two-round multiplex PCR. Initially, in first-round PCR, primers specific to each TRBV and TRBJ gene were used. TCRdb reprocessed the multiplex PCR reads via MiXCR and lists one record per CDR3 protein. The sample holds more than 13,000 distinct CDR3 sequences, less than 35% seen once. The sequencing used PBMCs, collected before or after stereotactic body radiation therapy (not recorded which). Receptors were obtained from a donor aged 50 or older with non-small cell lung cancer.

This clonotype occurred many times. The chain joins TRBV7-6 to TRBJ2-3, with TRBD1 matching 7 bases. The CDR3 extends over 15 amino acids. The germline gives CDR1 SGHVS, CDR2 FNYEAQ. Unmatched junction bases numbered 6, after V lost 4 bases and J lost 2 bases. The DNA of the CDR3 is TGTGCCAGCAGCTACAGGGGTTCTTACACAGATACGCAGTATTTT. Translating gives CASSYRGSYTDTQYF.

To note about this clonotype: A read error may account for a junction end that differs from germline. V and J are TRBV29-1 and TRBJ2-3, with D perhaps matching TRBD1 (5 bases). The CDR3 has 11 residues. From germline, CDR1 is SQVTM and CDR2 ANQGSEA. As DNA, the CDR3 is TGCAGAGGGGCGGAACCAGATACGAAGTATTTT. It is translated as CRGAEPDTKYF.

This clonotype was seen at least ten times. The gene calls are TRBV5-6 and TRBJ2-3, with 7 bases lining up with TRBD2. The CDR3 is 18 residues long. Losses at the gene ends were 1 base for V and 3 bases for J; bases not matched to a gene: 14. Germline CDR1 is SGHDT and CDR2 is YYEEEE. Here the CDR3 DNA reads TGTGCCAGCAGCTTGAGACTGGGTGGCTCTAGCGGTACAGATACGCAGTATTTT. Translation gives CASSLRLGGSSGTDTQYF.

This clonotype was counted ten times or more. The genes are TRBV25-1 and TRBJ1-2; D is unclear. V lost 3 bases to trimming and J lost 0 bases, with 11 bases between them. Germline loops: CDR1 MGHDK, CDR2 SYGVNS. CDR3 size: 15 residues. CDR3: CASSEGVGSNYGYTF. The CDR3 DNA reads TGTGCCAGCAGTGAGGGAGTAGGATCTAACTATGGCTACACCTTC.

In regard to this clonotype: A far larger clone is just one base off, so this is likely a read error. This chain connects TRBV2 to TRBJ1-6; 7 bases are a match to TRBD1. The end of the DNA fits TRBJ1-1 better, so the J call may be wrong. The CDR3 consists of 13 residues. Germline CDR1 and CDR2: SNHLY and FYNNEI. The CDR3 region has the DNA TGTGCCAGCAGTGGTACAGGGGAGTCTGTAGCTTTCTTT. Its translation is CASSGTGESVAFF.

Many counts were recorded for this clonotype. This chain links TRBV5-4 with TRBJ2-1, with D possibly TRBD1 on 5 matching bases. Germline V gene sequence: CDR1 SGHNT, CDR2 YYREEE (reference sequence). V lost 4 bases to trimming and J lost 3 bases, with 14 bases between them. The CDR3 contains 15 residues. The CDR3 nucleotides read TGTGCCAGCAGCCCAGGGCCATTCGACTACAATGAGCAGTTCTTC. Translated, it gives CASSPGPFDYNEQFF.

This clonotype has a single count. This probably arose from a read error, given a far larger clone one base away. The chain employs TRBV6-5 and TRBJ2-7; D is ambiguous. Germline V lookup: CDR1 MNHEY, CDR2 SVGAGI. V was shortened by 6 bases and J by 1 base, with 7 bases between the two germline ends. CDR3 length: 12 residues. The DNA of the CDR3 is TGTGCCAGCAGCCTAAATTCCTACGAGCAGTACTTC. Protein: CASSLNSYEQYF.

This clonotype is termed medium-sized. The rearrangement joins TRBV6-1 to TRBJ2-2, with D possibly called TRBD1 or TRBD2 (5 bases each). The CDR3 has 15 residues. Trimming removed 7 bases from V and 2 bases from J, with 14 bases in between. Germline V gene sequence: CDR1 MNHNS, CDR2 SASEGT. The CDR3 spells CASTQWGSNTGELFF. The CDR3 nucleotides read TGTGCCAGCACCCAATGGGGGAGCAACACCGGGGAGCTGTTTTTT.

In its sample, this clonotype was seen many times. The chain combines TRBV29-1 with TRBJ1-2; 11 bases are a match to TRBD1. Per germline, CDR1 SQVTM and CDR2 ANQGSEA. The CDR3 consists of 12 residues. V shed 6 bases and J 7 bases; nucleotides not matched to a gene: 4. CDR3 region: CSVTGTGGGYTF. The CDR3 DNA is TGCAGCGTCACCGGGACAGGGGGTGGCTACACCTTC.

Concerning this clonotype itself: One base away lies a much larger clone, so this may be a sequencing read error. V gene TRBV5-6 combines with J gene TRBJ2-2; 8 bases align to TRBD2. With 0 bases clipped from V and 7 bases from J, the junction kept 11 bases outside the gene matches. The CDR3 extends over 17 amino acids. CDR1 and CDR2 from the germline V gene are SGHDT and YYEEEE. The CDR3: CASSLGWSGGPGGELFF. CDR3 nucleotides: TGTGCCAGCAGCTTGGGTTGGTCGGGAGGGCCCGGCGGGGAGCTGTTTTTT. Filled out from reference TRBV5-6 and TRBJ2-2, the complete variable domain reads DAGVTQSPTHLIKTRGQQVTLRCSPKSGHDTVSWYQQALGQGPQFIFQYYEEEERQRGNFPDRFSGHQFPNYSSELNVNALLLGDSALYLCASSLGWSGGPGGELFFGEGSRLTVL.